There are a few counts of the clone carrying this TCR beta chain. Its antigen is undetermined. The data were taken from a study of identical twins. Study observations and caveats: When twins shared out-of-frame alpha sequences, those sequences had excess low generation probability. Models underestimated TCR alpha sharing (out-of-frame) in monozygotic twins.

There are 15 residues in the CDR3. Germline values: CDR1 SQVTM, CDR2 ANQGSEA. Between the trimmed V and J ends, which lost 1 base and 0 bases, there was a span of 13 bases. In TCRdb, the 5' RACE reads were re-called with MiXCR into one record per CDR3 protein. The table has more than 350,000 distinct CDR3 sequences, about 10% seen once. Source material: naive T cells sorted from blood. V gene TRBV29-1 combines with J gene TRBJ2-7; D is possibly TRBD1 (5 bases). The origin of this receptor is a woman aged 45 to 65 in good health. Written as DNA, the CDR3 is TGCAGCGTTGAAGGCCCCAGGGAAAACTCCTACGAGCAGTACTTC. It yields the protein CSVEGPRENSYEQYF.